The 18 T cell receptor beta chains below were found in one sample sequenced in a study of T cell responses to AZD1222 COVID-19 vaccine. Data came from immunoSEQ multiplex PCR; TCRdb stores just in-frame clones and leaves some out. The sample has about 130,000 clones, 80% to 90% seen once. The specimen comprised peripheral blood, sampled on day 0 of AZD1222 vaccination. Source of these receptors: an adult in good health.

The rearrangement links TRBV6-5 to TRBJ2-7; D call uncertain. This CDR3 has 14 residues. Trimming removed 5 bases from V and 2 bases from J, with 13 bases in between. The germline CDR1 and CDR2 sequences are MNHEY and SVGAGI. The CDR3, as DNA: TGTGCCAGCAGTCCCTCAGCAGAAACCTACGAGCAGTACTTC. Protein sequence: CASSPSAETYEQYF.

The V and J genes are TRBV20-1 and TRBJ2-7, with 7 nucleotides matching TRBD2. V lost 3 bases, J lost 1 base, and 6 bases stayed unmatched. CDR3 length: 14 residues. Looked up from germline, CDR1 is DFQATT and CDR2 is SNEGSKA (reference sequence). The DNA of the CDR3 is TGCAGTGCTAGTAAGTTAGCGGGTTCCTACGAGCAGTACTTC. It yields the protein CSASKLAGSYEQYF.

Here the CDR3 DNA reads TGTGCCAGCAGCTTATACTGGCTAGACGATGAGCAGTTCTTC. This codes for CASSLYWLDDEQFF. The chain joins TRBV7-3 to TRBJ2-1; no clear D gene. Per the germline V gene, CDR1 is SGHTA and CDR2 is FQGTGA. The CDR3 length is 14 residues. V shed 2 bases and J shed 8 bases, with 13 bases lying between them.

The chain has TRBV7-2 and TRBJ2-5; maybe TRBD2 (6 bases). There are 14 residues in the CDR3. The germline gives CDR1 SGHTA, CDR2 FQGNSA. V was trimmed by 1 base and J by 1 base, leaving 7 bases between them. CDR3 sequence: CASSLVGGQETQYF. Written as DNA, the CDR3 is TGTGCCAGCAGCTTAGTGGGGGGCCAAGAGACCCAGTACTTC. The full variable domain, its missing parts supplied by reference TRBV7-2 and TRBJ2-5, is GAGVSQSPSNKVTEKGKDVELRCDPISGHTALYWYRQSLGQGLEFLIYFQGNSAPDKSGLPSDRFSAERTGGSVSTLTIQRTQQEDSAVYLCASSLVGGQETQYFGPGTRLLVL.

The rearrangement uses TRBV30 and TRBJ1-2, with D possibly matching TRBD1 (6 bases). V dropped 2 bases and J dropped 4 bases, with 11 bases sitting between them. The CDR3 spans 13 residues. CDR1 and CDR2 from the germline V gene are GTSNPN and SVGIG (reference sequence). The CDR3 coding sequence is TGTGCCTGGAGTCGGGGGCTTGTCTATGGCTACACCTTC. This translates into CAWSRGLVYGYTF.

The chain couples TRBV7-8 to TRBJ1-2; D perhaps matches TRBD1 (5 bases). CDR1 SGHVS and CDR2 FQNEAQ come from the germline V gene. Between the trimmed V and J ends, which lost 5 bases and 1 base, there was a span of 14 bases. The length of the CDR3 is 15 residues. The CDR3 sequence: CASSRNRDVNYGYTF. The CDR3 nucleotides read TGTGCCAGCAGCAGGAACCGGGACGTTAACTATGGCTACACCTTC.

V gene TRBV30 combines with J gene TRBJ1-1, with 10 bases lining up with TRBD1. The CDR3 has 15 amino acids. The germline V gene has CDR1 GTSNPN and CDR2 SVGIG (reference sequence). V lost 2 bases and J lost 4; bases outside the gene matches: 7. CDR3 loop: CAWSLKTGGGTEAFF. The DNA for the CDR3 is TGTGCCTGGAGTTTAAAGACAGGGGGCGGCACTGAAGCTTTCTTT.

This chain uses TRBV5-8 with TRBJ2-7, with TRBD1 identical over 11 bases. The CDR3 runs 17 residues. Germline CDR1 is SGHTS and CDR2 is YDEGEE. With 4 bases clipped from V and 5 bases from J, the junction kept 14 bases outside the gene matches. CDR3 sequence reads: CASSMGRWTGGMNEQYF. CDR3 bases: TGTGCCAGCAGCATGGGCCGATGGACAGGGGGCATGAACGAGCAGTACTTC.

CDR3 coding DNA: TGTGCCAGCAGCGTAGCCAAACACACAGATACGCAGTATTTT. Translation gives CASSVAKHTDTQYF. The chain is built from TRBV9 and TRBJ2-3, with D unclear. The V and J ends lost 0 bases and 2 bases respectively, with 7 bases between them. Germline V gene lookup returns CDR1 SGDLS and CDR2 YYNGEE. CDR3 length: 14 residues.

CDR3 amino acids: CASSPLAQETQYF. CDR3 nucleotides: TGTGCCAGCAGCCCTCTAGCTCAAGAGACCCAGTACTTC. This sequence joins TRBV7-9 and TRBJ2-5; maybe TRBD2 (5 bases). V lost 5 bases and J 2 bases, leaving 9 bases between the germline ends. The germline V gene has CDR1 SEHNR and CDR2 FQNEAQ (reference sequence). The CDR3 sequence is 13 residues long.

This sequence joins TRBV27 and TRBJ1-1; D unresolved. This CDR3 is 13 amino acids long. Trimming shortened V by 4 bases and J by 0 bases, and 6 bases separated the two germline ends. Germline values: CDR1 MNHEY, CDR2 SMNVEV (reference sequence). CDR3 region: CASSSQLNTEAFF. The CDR3 nucleotides read TGTGCCAGCAGTTCTCAATTGAACACTGAAGCTTTCTTT.

V usage is TRBV29-1 and J usage is TRBJ2-1; a possible D gene is TRBD2 (5 bases). The CDR3 contains 13 residues. V was pared by 4 bases and J by 2 bases, with 9 bases between. Per germline, CDR1 SQVTM and CDR2 ANQGSEA. The CDR3 DNA reads TGCAGCGTTGGACTCGGGGCCTACAATGAGCAGTTCTTC. Its protein product is CSVGLGAYNEQFF.

The chain employs TRBV6-5 and TRBJ2-7, with D perhaps TRBD2 (5 bases). The CDR3 is 13 amino acids. Per germline, CDR1 MNHEY and CDR2 SVGAGI. V was pared by 7 bases and J by 2 bases, with 12 bases between. The CDR3 coding sequence is TGTGCCAGCAATCGGGGAAGGACCTACGAGCAGTACTTC. Translating gives CASNRGRTYEQYF.

The V gene is TRBV11-2, the J gene TRBJ1-1; unclear D gene. The CDR3 totals 15 residues. The V gene lost 5 bases and the J gene lost 1 base, with 14 bases spanning the gap. Germline CDR1 is SGHAT and CDR2 is FQNNGV. Here the CDR3 reads CASSHLAVQNTEAFF. CDR3 coding DNA: TGTGCCAGCAGCCATTTGGCCGTTCAGAACACTGAAGCTTTCTTT.

The chain carries TRBV3-1 (or the pseudogene TRBV3-2) and TRBJ1-4; weak D call: TRBD1 (6 bases). Trimming pared 9 bases from V and 5 bases from J, leaving 13 bases between. Germline CDR1 is LGHDT and CDR2 is YNNKEL (reference sequence). CDR3 length: 13 residues. DNA of the CDR3: TGTGCCAGTTCCGGGACACCAAATGAAAAACTGTTTTTT. This codes for CASSGTPNEKLFF.

This clone was seen a single time. The chain links TRBV7-9 to TRBJ2-3; D ambiguous. V dropped 7 bases and J dropped 0 bases, with 14 bases sitting between them. The CDR3 has 15 amino acids. CDR1 and CDR2 (germline): SEHNR, FQNEAQ (reference sequence). This CDR3 reads CASTSPGRSTDTQYF. The CDR3 nucleotides are TGTGCCAGCACCTCCCCTGGCAGGAGCACAGATACGCAGTATTTT.

J is TRBJ2-5 and V is TRBV18, with 11 bases fitting TRBD2. There are 15 residues in the CDR3. Germline lookup yields CDR1 KGHSH and CDR2 LQKENI. V dropped 6 bases and J dropped 2; count of bases not matched to a gene: 5. CDR3 region: CASSSLAGGQETQYF. CDR3 in DNA: TGTGCCAGCTCGTCCTTAGCGGGGGGGCAAGAGACCCAGTACTTC.

This rearrangement joins TRBV9 to TRBJ2-1; TRBD2 matches at 12 bases. Germline V lookup: CDR1 SGDLS, CDR2 YYNGEE. The CDR3 has 19 residues. J lost 0 bases, V lost 0 bases, and 7 bases had no gene match. The CDR3 sequence is CASSVATSGGRSSYNEQFF. CDR3 nucleotide sequence: TGTGCCAGCAGCGTAGCGACTAGCGGGGGTAGGAGCTCCTACAATGAGCAGTTCTTC.